One sample yielded the 24 T cell receptor beta chains listed below, sequenced in a study of beta chain features in type 1 diabetes. Sequenced material consisted of expressed TCRB transcripts (all of the isolated RNA was reverse transcribed). Repertoires were generated with immunoSEQ multiplex PCR, while TCRdb's copy carries only in-frame clones and drops some. Among under 950,000 clones listed, roughly 17% were seen once. Sequencing was done on a sample of naive CD4+ T cells from blood. The receptors derive from a woman aged 18-35 years in good health.

This clone has just a few counts. This sequence joins TRBV11-2 and TRBJ2-1; TRBD2 matches at 12 bases. V dropped 5 bases and J dropped 4; count of bases not matched to a gene: 15. Germline lookup yields CDR1 SGHAT and CDR2 FQNNGV. The CDR3 spans 19 residues. The CDR3: CASSPRPALAGGPYNEQFF. CDR3 DNA: TGTGCCAGCAGCCCCCGCCCAGCTCTAGCGGGAGGGCCGTACAATGAGCAGTTCTTC.

This clone was detected only a few times. The V and J genes are TRBV20-1 and TRBJ2-1; D is undetermined. The CDR3 length is 11 residues. V was cut by 5 bases and J by 7 bases, with 9 bases left in between. Germline loops: CDR1 DFQATT, CDR2 SNEGSKA (reference sequence). DNA of the CDR3: TGCAGTGCTCTACTCGGGAATGAGCAGTTCTTC. Its protein product is CSALLGNEQFF.

Worth noting for this clone: In the same sample, other DNA sequences code for this CDR3. The chain joins TRBV18 to TRBJ1-1; D ambiguous. Germline CDR1 KGHSH, CDR2 LQKENI. This CDR3 spans 14 amino acids. V was cut by 1 base and J by 2 bases, with 8 bases left in between. CDR3 in DNA: TGTGCCAGCTCACCACAGGGCCCCAACACTGAAGCTTTCTTT. Its protein is CASSPQGPNTEAFF.

This chain links TRBV7-2 with TRBJ2-2, with 9 positions matching TRBD1. CDR1 is SGHTA and CDR2 is FQGNSA in the germline V gene. The trim removed 4 bases at V and 5 bases at J, leaving 8 bases unmatched. CDR3 length: 16 residues. CDR3 sequence reads: CASSSTGTGLTGELFF. The DNA for the CDR3 is TGTGCCAGCAGCTCAACCGGGACAGGGTTGACCGGGGAGCTGTTTTTT.

This chain uses TRBV11-2 with TRBJ2-1; 11 bases fit TRBD2. This CDR3 has 14 amino acids. The V gene's germline CDR1 is SGHAT and CDR2 FQNNGV. J lost 7 bases, V lost 7 bases, and 6 bases had no gene match. CDR3 residues: CASTDGLAGNEQFF. Here the CDR3 DNA reads TGTGCCAGCACCGACGGACTAGCGGGTAATGAGCAGTTCTTC.

This clone was seen only a few times. The gene calls are TRBV4-2 and TRBJ2-3, with 11 bases lining up with TRBD2. The ends lost 1 base at V and 2 bases at J; junction bases unmatched: 2. This CDR3 has 16 residues. Germline loops: CDR1 LGHNA, CDR2 YNFKEQ. DNA for the CDR3: TGTGCCAGCAGCCAAGTGGGACTAGCGGTCACAGATACGCAGTATTTT. It translates to CASSQVGLAVTDTQYF.

J is TRBJ2-7 and V is TRBV10-3, with TRBD2 matching over 13 bases. This CDR3 contains 16 residues. The ends lost 6 bases at V and 3 bases at J; junction bases unmatched: 8. In germline, CDR1 is ENHRY, CDR2 SYGVKD. CDR3 residues: CAIRSSGTSGNYEQYF. CDR3 nucleotide sequence: TGTGCCATCAGAAGTAGCGGGACTAGCGGGAACTACGAGCAGTACTTC.

This clone was found a few times. The chain employs TRBV18 and TRBJ1-1; TRBD1 is a possible D gene (5 bases). Trimming pared 6 bases from V and 1 base from J, leaving 12 bases between. The germline gives CDR1 KGHSH, CDR2 LQKENI. The CDR3 contains 14 residues. CDR3: CASSYDSKNTEAFF. DNA for the CDR3: TGTGCCAGCTCGTACGACAGTAAGAACACTGAAGCTTTCTTT. Filled out from reference TRBV18 and TRBJ1-1, the complete variable domain reads NAGVMQNPRHLVRRRGQEARLRCSPMKGHSHVYWYRQLPEEGLKFMVYLQKENIIDESGMPKERFSAEFPKEGPSILRIQQVVRGDSAAYFCASSYDSKNTEAFFGQGTRLTVV.

This clone was seen only a few times. The V gene is TRBV5-6, the J gene TRBJ1-2, with 7 positions matching TRBD1. Per the germline V gene, CDR1 is SGHDT and CDR2 is YYEEEE. After removal of 4 bases from V and 10 bases from J, the junction contained 16 bases not matched to a gene. The CDR3 runs 15 residues. The CDR3 region has the DNA TGTGCCAGCAGCGACGAACAGGGGTGGGCTGTTCCCTACACCTTC. It is translated as CASSDEQGWAVPYTF. The entire variable domain, with the rest obtained from reference TRBV5-6 and TRBJ1-2, is as follows: DAGVTQSPTHLIKTRGQQVTLRCSPKSGHDTVSWYQQALGQGPQFIFQYYEEEERQRGNFPDRFSGHQFPNYSSELNVNALLLGDSALYLCASSDEQGWAVPYTFGSGTRLTVV.

V and J are TRBV7-9 and TRBJ2-1; tentative D call: TRBD2 (6 bases). CDR1 is SEHNR and CDR2 is FQNEAQ in the germline V gene (reference sequence). V lost 7 bases, J lost 6 bases, and 13 bases lay in between. There are 13 residues in the CDR3. The CDR3 is CASIDLGGNEQFF. DNA for the CDR3: TGTGCCAGCATAGACTTGGGAGGCAATGAGCAGTTCTTC.

This chain's CDR3 is CASSTGFNEKLFF. The CDR3, as DNA: TGTGCCAGCTCGACAGGGTTTAATGAAAAACTGTTTTTT. The V gene is TRBV7-8, the J gene TRBJ1-4, with TRBD1 matching over 7 bases. The germline V gene encodes CDR1 SGHVS and CDR2 FQNEAQ. V was clipped by 8 bases and J by 4 bases; unmatched bases: 4. The CDR3 loop spans 13 amino acids.

This clone was seen a few times. The DNA for the CDR3 is TGTGCCAGCGAGAGGCTAGAGGTGGTGGAGACCCAGTACTTC. It codes for CASERLEVVETQYF. The chain links TRBV2 to TRBJ2-5; D is undetermined. The CDR3 covers 14 residues. V shed 8 bases and J shed 5 bases, with 18 bases lying between them. Germline V gene lookup returns CDR1 SNHLY and CDR2 FYNNEI.

V is TRBV6-6 and J is TRBJ1-4, with D unclear. The CDR3 length is 11 residues. The V and J ends lost 2 bases and 5 bases respectively, with 0 bases between them. Looked up from germline, CDR1 is MNHNY and CDR2 is SVGAGI (reference sequence). The chain's CDR3 is CASSYNEKLFF. CDR3 nucleotides: TGTGCCAGCAGTTACAATGAAAAACTGTTTTTT.

The V gene is TRBV2, the J gene TRBJ2-1; D ambiguous. Per the germline V gene, CDR1 is SNHLY and CDR2 is FYNNEI. V lost 4 bases, J lost 0 bases, and 7 bases lay in between. CDR3 size: 14 residues. The CDR3 region has the DNA TGTGCCAGCAGTGGGCGAAGCTCCTACAATGAGCAGTTCTTC. Translating gives CASSGRSSYNEQFF.

This chain's CDR3 is CASSQAGDSSYEQYF. The DNA of the CDR3 is TGTGCCAGCAGCCAAGCCGGGGACAGTTCCTACGAGCAGTACTTC. The gene calls are TRBV4-2 and TRBJ2-7; 7 bases line up with TRBD1. This CDR3 region has 15 residues. Germline trimming cut 1 base from V and 1 base from J; bases unmatched to any gene: 4. Germline-derived CDR1 and CDR2 are LGHNA and YNFKEQ.

This clone was recorded a few times. The chain recombines TRBV28 with TRBJ2-1; 8 bases are shared with TRBD2. CDR3 length: 12 amino acids. The germline V gene encodes CDR1 MDHEN and CDR2 SYDVKM. CDR3 coding DNA: TGTGTTTCGGGAGGGCCTTACAATGAGCAGTTCTTC. Translating it yields CVSGGPYNEQFF.

The chain is built from TRBV28 and TRBJ1-2, with D possibly being TRBD1 (5 bases). From germline, CDR1 is MDHEN and CDR2 SYDVKM. The CDR3 has 13 residues. V lost 6 bases, J lost 6 bases, and 14 bases lay in between. CDR3 DNA sequence: TGTGCCAGCAGCCAACAGGCATGGGATGGCTACACCTTC. Translated, it gives CASSQQAWDGYTF.

This clone showed up just a few times. The gene calls are TRBV5-1 and TRBJ2-5; 13 nucleotides align to TRBD2. This CDR3 has 15 amino acids. Germline-derived CDR1 and CDR2 are SGHRS and YFSETQ. Unmatched junction bases numbered 5, after V lost 4 bases and J lost 5 bases. The CDR3 reads CASSPGLAGSETQYF. CDR3 coding DNA: TGCGCCAGCAGCCCGGGACTAGCGGGAAGCGAGACCCAGTACTTC. Using reference TRBV5-1 and TRBJ2-5 for the parts outside the CDR3, the full variable domain is KAGVTQTPRYLIKTRGQQVTLSCSPISGHRSVSWYQQTPGQGLQFLFEYFSETQRNKGNFPGRFSGRQFSNSRSEMNVSTLELGDSALYLCASSPGLAGSETQYFGPGTRLLVL.

This clone was picked up a small number of times. The chain has TRBV10-3 and TRBJ1-2; tentatively, D is TRBD1 (5 bases). In germline, CDR1 is ENHRY, CDR2 SYGVKD. Trimming removed 8 bases from V and 0 bases from J, with 10 bases in between. The length of the CDR3 is 13 residues. CDR3 nucleotide sequence: TGTGCCATCGGGACGGATTCTAACTATGGCTACACCTTC. It codes for CAIGTDSNYGYTF.

This rearrangement joins TRBV5-4 to TRBJ2-2; possible D gene TRBD1, 6 bases. The length of the CDR3 is 15 residues. CDR1 is SGHNT and CDR2 is YYREEE in the germline V gene (reference sequence). Trimming pared 1 base from V and 1 base from J, leaving 8 bases between. The CDR3 is CASSLSRGNTGELFF. Here the CDR3 DNA reads TGTGCCAGCAGCTTGTCCAGGGGGAACACCGGGGAGCTGTTTTTT.

The chain combines TRBV15 with TRBJ1-2; D is uncertain. CDR3 length equals 12 residues. Looked up from germline, CDR1 is LNHNV and CDR2 is YYDKDF (reference sequence). V was shortened by 4 bases and J by 0 bases, with 3 bases between the two germline ends. CDR3 bases: TGTGCCACCAGCACCTCTAACTATGGCTACACCTTC. Encoded protein: CATSTSNYGYTF.

The V and J genes are TRBV2 and TRBJ2-2, with D maybe TRBD2 (5 bases). The CDR3 covers 15 residues. Germline-derived CDR1 and CDR2 are SNHLY and FYNNEI. The V and J ends lost 4 bases and 4 bases respectively, with 13 bases between them. CDR3 sequence (DNA): TGTGCCAGCAGTGCTGGACTGAGCGTCACCGGGGAGCTGTTTTTT. This sequence encodes CASSAGLSVTGELFF.

This clone has only a few counts. CDR3 nucleotides: TGCGCCAGCAGTTCAGGAGCGGGAGGGGGCAATGAGCAGTTCTTC. It translates to CASSSGAGGGNEQFF. V is TRBV5-1 and J is TRBJ2-1, with 10 bases aligning to TRBD2. This CDR3 has 15 residues. With V trimmed by 5 bases and J by 6 bases, 8 bases remained unmatched. Germline-derived CDR1 and CDR2 are SGHRS and YFSETQ.

This clone has only a few counts. This rearrangement joins TRBV4-2 to TRBJ2-7; 11 bases are shared with TRBD2. V lost 2 bases to trimming and J lost 7 bases; unmatched junction nucleotides: 7. CDR1 is LGHNA, CDR2 YNFKEQ, per germline. The CDR3 runs 15 residues. The CDR3 region has the DNA TGTGCCAGCAGCCAACTAGCGGGAGGATGGGAAGAGCAGTACTTC. Translated: CASSQLAGGWEEQYF.